The rows below give T cell receptor beta chains drawn from one sample of a study of shared clonotypes between healthy human individuals. Sequencing was performed with immunoSEQ multiplex PCR; in TCRdb, only in-frame clones are kept and a portion is missing. The data contain around 2,100,000 clones, about 94% of them singletons. Sample: naive CD8+ T cells sorted from blood. The receptors were gathered from a young man in good health. The CDR3 runs from the conserved cysteine through the conserved F or W. The D gene is left open where the match is weak. Rows may omit the clone size; those that give it use once, few, many or a size class.

j_call	v_call	d_call	clone_size	cdr3_aa	cdr3_nt
TRBJ2-5	TRBV5-6	-	-	CASSFLLAEETQYF	TGTGCCAGCAGCTTTTTGTTAGCCGAGGAGACCCAGTACTTC
TRBJ1-1	TRBV5-1	TRBD1	-	CASSLDGTGSGTEAFF	TGCGCCAGCAGCTTGGACGGGACAGGGTCGGGCACTGAAGCTTTCTTT
TRBJ1-5	TRBV4-1	-	-	CASSRGQGNQPQHF	TGCGCCAGCAGTCGGGGGCAGGGGAATCAGCCCCAGCATTTT
TRBJ2-3	TRBV2	-	once	CASSLSGSTDTQYF	TGTGCCAGCAGTTTAAGCGGAAGCACAGATACGCAGTATTTT
TRBJ1-1	TRBV7-9	-	-	CASSLRGDTEAFF	TGTGCCAGCAGCTTAAGGGGGGACACTGAAGCTTTCTTT
TRBJ1-6	TRBV28	-	-	CASSSRSSYNSPLHF	TGTGCCAGCAGTTCAAGGAGCTCCTATAATTCACCCCTCCACTTT
TRBJ2-5	TRBV11-2	-	-	CASSEPESETQYF	TGTGCCAGCAGCGAACCCGAGAGTGAGACCCAGTACTTC
TRBJ2-7	TRBV9	-	few	CASSVGLGSSYEQYF	TGTGCCAGCAGCGTAGGGTTGGGGAGCTCCTACGAGCAGTACTTC
TRBJ2-1	TRBV5-1	TRBD2	-	CASSLLGGSSYNEQFF	TGCGCCAGCAGCTTGTTGGGCGGGAGCTCCTACAATGAGCAGTTCTTC
TRBJ1-5	TRBV10-1	-	-	CASVNSRGAESGGNQPQHF	TGCGCCAGCGTTAACTCGAGGGGAGCAGAATCGGGGGGCAATCAGCCCCAGCATTTT
TRBJ1-1	TRBV4-3	-	-	CASSQGAASYTEAFF	TGCGCCAGCAGCCAAGGTGCGGCCAGTTACACTGAAGCTTTCTTT
TRBJ2-3	TRBV28	-	-	CASRWGWDTQYF	TGTGCCAGCCGCTGGGGTTGGGATACGCAGTATTTT
TRBJ2-7	TRBV13	-	-	CASSLGPVTRYEQYF	TGTGCCAGCAGCCTAGGGCCCGTGACGCGATACGAGCAGTACTTC
TRBJ1-2	TRBV7-9	-	-	CASSSSRDIYGYTF	TGTGCCAGCAGCTCGTCCCGGGACATTTATGGCTACACCTTC
TRBJ1-1	TRBV7-9	-	-	CASSLSITEAFF	TGTGCCAGCAGCTTAAGCATCACTGAAGCTTTCTTT
TRBJ1-6	TRBV11-1	TRBD1	-	CASSDPGTVGLNSPLHF	TGTGCCAGCAGTGACCCCGGGACAGTCGGCCTTAATTCACCCCTCCACTTT
TRBJ2-2	TRBV30	-	-	CAWSPVSGELFF	TGTGCCTGGAGTCCCGTGTCCGGGGAGCTGTTTTTT
TRBJ2-5	TRBV4-3	-	-	CASSPLYATQETQYF	TGCGCCAGCAGCCCCCTCTATGCAACCCAAGAGACCCAGTACTTC
TRBJ2-5	TRBV13	-	-	CASSTRNREPQETQYF	TGTGCCAGCAGCACCCGCAACAGGGAACCCCAAGAGACCCAGTACTTC